This TCR beta chain was captured in a study of a mutant IDH1 vaccine in newly diagnosed glioma. The CDR3 is 15 amino acids. The germline V gene encodes CDR1 MGHRA and CDR2 YSYEKL. Between the trimmed V and J ends, which lost 4 bases and 3 bases, there was a span of 14 bases. Assay used: immunoSEQ multiplex PCR; TCRdb lists only in-frame clones, some missing. The table has tens of thousands of clones, more than 75% seen once; the top ten hold approximately 2%. On this clone: Its target is unknown.

Time point defined: week 35, safety follow-up. All doses held 300 ug of mutant IDH1 20-mer peptide, with topical imiquimod. The chain is built from TRBV4-1 and TRBJ2-3, with D perhaps given as TRBD1 or TRBD2 (5 bases each). The sequence was collected from a man aged 25-40 years with glioma. Material: PBMCs, obtained from a glioma patient whose treatment included an IDH1 peptide vaccine. The CDR3 region is CASSRVHEGTDTQYF. CDR3 bases: TGCGCCAGCAGCCGTGTGCACGAGGGGACAGATACGCAGTATTTT.